This entry lists 31 T cell receptor beta chains sequenced from one sample in a study of T cell responses to AZD1222 COVID-19 vaccine. Produced via immunoSEQ multiplex PCR; TCRdb's table is partial and in-frame only. The repertoire includes 100,000 to 150,000 clones, approximately 88% of them detected once, and around 5.6% sits in the top ten. Source: peripheral blood, taken on day 0 of AZD1222 vaccination. The receptor source for this set is an adult in good health.

The genes are TRBV5-1 and TRBJ2-1; D perhaps matches TRBD1 (6 bases). Germline V CDR1 and CDR2: SGHRS, YFSETQ. The V and J ends lost 4 bases and 7 bases respectively, with 18 bases between them. The CDR3 totals 15 residues. DNA of the CDR3: TGCGCCAGCAGCAATGGGCTGGGGGCAGGGAATGAGCAGTTCTTC. As protein: CASSNGLGAGNEQFF.

This clone has just a few counts. CDR3 residues: CASSGLAATDTQYF. The CDR3 DNA reads TGTGCCAGCAGTGGACTAGCGGCAACAGATACGCAGTATTTT. This chain links TRBV2 with TRBJ2-3; 9 bases fit TRBD2. CDR3 length: 14 residues. V dropped 4 bases and J dropped 3; count of bases not matched to a gene: 2. CDR1 is SNHLY, CDR2 FYNNEI, per germline. The variable domain in full, with the rest retrieved from reference TRBV2 and TRBJ2-3, is EPEVTQTPSHQVTQMGQEVILRCVPISNHLYFYWYRQILGQKVEFLVSFYNNEISEKSEIFDDQFSVERPDGSNFTLKIRSTKLEDSAMYFCASSGLAATDTQYFGPGTRLTVL.

The chain carries TRBV19 and TRBJ1-3; 9 bases map to TRBD1. Trimming cost V 5 bases and J 3 bases; bases outside gene matches: 5. This CDR3 has 15 residues. Germline CDR1 LNHDA, CDR2 SQIVND (reference sequence). DNA for the CDR3: TGTGCCAGTAGTGCCCGACAGGGGGTTGGAAACACCATATATTTT. This translates into CASSARQGVGNTIYF.

The V call is TRBV6-5, the J call TRBJ2-3; D unclear. With 6 bases removed from V and 0 bases from J, the gap between germline ends came to 13 bases. This CDR3 spans 15 amino acids. Germline V CDR1 and CDR2: MNHEY, SVGAGI. The CDR3 bases are TGTGCCAGCAGCCCAACATTCAAGAGCACAGATACGCAGTATTTT. This codes for CASSPTFKSTDTQYF.

The rearrangement joins TRBV2 to TRBJ1-6; 7 bases map to TRBD1. CDR3 size: 13 residues. Looked up from germline, CDR1 is SNHLY and CDR2 is FYNNEI. V was pared by 6 bases and J by 8 bases, with 4 bases of the junction left unmatched. The CDR3 protein is CASRTTGYSPLHF. The DNA for the CDR3 is TGTGCCAGCAGGACGACAGGGTATTCACCCCTCCACTTT. Variable domain in full (rest from reference TRBV2 and TRBJ1-6): EPEVTQTPSHQVTQMGQEVILRCVPISNHLYFYWYRQILGQKVEFLVSFYNNEISEKSEIFDDQFSVERPDGSNFTLKIRSTKLEDSAMYFCASRTTGYSPLHFGNGTRLTVT.

The genes are TRBV18 and TRBJ2-2; D unclear. The length of the CDR3 is 15 residues. With 6 bases removed from V and 1 base from J, the gap between germline ends came to 12 bases. Germline lookup yields CDR1 KGHSH and CDR2 LQKENI. The DNA of the CDR3 is TGTGCCAGCTCTAAGGACCGCCAGAACACCGGGGAGCTGTTTTTT. Its protein is CASSKDRQNTGELFF. Complete variable domain (other parts from reference TRBV18 and TRBJ2-2): NAGVMQNPRHLVRRRGQEARLRCSPMKGHSHVYWYRQLPEEGLKFMVYLQKENIIDESGMPKERFSAEFPKEGPSILRIQQVVRGDSAAYFCASSKDRQNTGELFFGEGSRLTVL.

The CDR3 region is CASSTGLGNQPQHF. DNA of the CDR3: TGTGCCAGCTCAACAGGATTGGGGAATCAGCCCCAGCATTTT. The chain joins TRBV18 to TRBJ1-5, with D possibly being TRBD1 (5 bases). With 5 bases removed from V and 4 bases from J, the gap between germline ends came to 12 bases. CDR3 length: 14 residues. The V gene's germline CDR1 is KGHSH and CDR2 LQKENI. The full variable domain, rest sourced from reference TRBV18 and TRBJ1-5, is NAGVMQNPRHLVRRRGQEARLRCSPMKGHSHVYWYRQLPEEGLKFMVYLQKENIIDESGMPKERFSAEFPKEGPSILRIQQVVRGDSAAYFCASSTGLGNQPQHFGDGTRLSIL.

This clone was counted a few times. V usage is TRBV7-9 and J usage is TRBJ2-1, with 8 bases fitting TRBD1. V lost 5 bases, J lost 5 bases, and 11 bases stayed unmatched. CDR3 length: 16 amino acids. CDR1 and CDR2 (germline): SEHNR, FQNEAQ (reference sequence). CDR3 sequence (DNA): TGTGCCAGCAGCCCTAGCTGGACAGGGCTGGACAATGAGCAGTTCTTC. It is translated as CASSPSWTGLDNEQFF.

The gene calls are TRBV7-2 and TRBJ2-2; the match to TRBD2 covers 10 bases. In germline, CDR1 is SGHTA, CDR2 FQGNSA. Unmatched junction bases numbered 14, after V lost 5 bases and J lost 5 bases. The CDR3 totals 18 residues. For the CDR3, the DNA is TGTGCCAGCAGCCCCATGGGTCTAGCGGGAGTCAAGACCGGGGAGCTGTTTTTT. Its translation: CASSPMGLAGVKTGELFF.

This rearrangement joins TRBV15 to TRBJ2-2; perhaps TRBD1 as D (5 bases). The ends were cut back, 4 bases at V and 6 bases at J, with 9 bases in the middle. The germline V gene has CDR1 LNHNV and CDR2 YYDKDF (reference sequence). The CDR3 totals 13 residues. In DNA, the CDR3 is TGTGCCACCAGCACCAGGGTGGCCGGGGAGCTGTTTTTT. This gives the protein CATSTRVAGELFF.

This sequence joins TRBV3-1 (or the pseudogene TRBV3-2) and TRBJ1-1; possible D gene TRBD1, 5 bases. This CDR3 spans 15 amino acids. Germline loops: CDR1 LGHDT, CDR2 YNNKEL (reference sequence). V lost 4 bases and J lost 0, with 12 bases in between. The CDR3 here is CASSPLGGVNTEAFF. The CDR3 coding sequence is TGTGCCAGCAGCCCCCTTGGGGGGGTGAACACTGAAGCTTTCTTT.

This chain links TRBV24-1 with TRBJ1-5; 12 nucleotides align to TRBD1. V lost 4 bases and J lost 4; bases outside the gene matches: 19. Germline CDR1 is KGHDR and CDR2 is SFDVKD. The CDR3 is 21 residues long. The CDR3 DNA sequence: TGTGCCACCAGTGAATACCGGGACAGGGGGCTCCCTCCCCCCCCTAATCAGCCCCAGCATTTT. Its protein is CATSEYRDRGLPPPPNQPQHF.

V usage is TRBV7-3 and J usage is TRBJ2-3; D is unclear. Germline V gives CDR1 SGHTA, CDR2 FQGTGA. CDR3 length equals 13 residues. Trimming took off 5 bases at V and 4 bases at J, with 10 bases between the two ends. CDR3 sequence (DNA): TGTGCCAGCAGCGCCGGGCTAGCAGATACGCAGTATTTT. It yields the protein CASSAGLADTQYF. The full variable domain, in which reference TRBV7-3 and TRBJ2-3 provide the parts outside the CDR3, is GAGVSQTPSNKVTEKGKYVELRCDPISGHTALYWYRQSLGQGPEFLIYFQGTGAADDSGLPNDRFFAVRPEGSVSTLKIQRTERGDSAVYLCASSAGLADTQYFGPGTRLTVL.

This CDR3 reads CASSYRGDISNQPQHF. The CDR3 DNA reads TGTGCCAGCAGTTACCGTGGGGACATTAGCAATCAGCCCCAGCATTTT. The V and J genes are TRBV6-2 or TRBV6-3 and TRBJ1-5, with a weak D call TRBD1 (6 bases). Germline CDR1 MNHEY, CDR2 SVGEGT. V gave up 2 bases and J gave up 0 bases, with 11 bases separating them. The CDR3 runs 16 residues.

The chain employs TRBV24-1 and TRBJ2-2; 9 positions agree with TRBD1. The V segment lost 3 bases and the J segment 6 bases; nucleotides outside the gene matches: 7. This CDR3 has 16 residues. CDR1 is KGHDR and CDR2 is SFDVKD in the germline V gene. CDR3 sequence: CATSDPGQGISGELFF. The CDR3 DNA reads as TGTGCCACCAGTGATCCGGGACAGGGAATTTCCGGGGAGCTGTTTTTT.

This clone has a single count. The J gene is TRBJ2-7, the V gene TRBV7-3, with 10 nucleotides matching TRBD2. This CDR3 comprises 15 residues. The J segment lost 2 bases and the V segment lost 4 bases, leaving 5 bases of the junction unmatched. CDR1 and CDR2 from the germline V gene are SGHTA and FQGTGA. The chain's CDR3 is CASSSHSGGTYEQYF. In DNA, the CDR3 is TGTGCCAGCAGCTCCCATAGCGGGGGGACCTACGAGCAGTACTTC.

The V and J genes are TRBV6-2 or TRBV6-3 and TRBJ2-2; D gene unclear. With 2 bases removed from V and 4 bases from J, the gap between germline ends came to 8 bases. The CDR3 runs to 14 residues. CDR1 and CDR2 from the germline V gene are MNHEY and SVGEGT. CDR3 DNA sequence: TGTGCCAGCAGTTACGGGGTCACCACCGGGGAGCTGTTTTTT. This gives the protein CASSYGVTTGELFF.

This chain uses TRBV18 with TRBJ2-5, with TRBD2 identical over 12 bases. The ends lost 4 bases at V and 4 bases at J; junction bases unmatched: 7. Germline assignment: CDR1 KGHSH and CDR2 LQKENI. There are 16 residues in the CDR3. The CDR3 loop is CASSRGLAGTAETQYF. The CDR3 DNA reads as TGTGCCAGCTCACGAGGACTAGCGGGGACGGCAGAGACCCAGTACTTC.

The chain links TRBV7-9 to TRBJ1-6; D is uncertain. The germline V and J ends were trimmed by 0 bases and 9 bases, with 12 bases remaining between them. CDR1 and CDR2 (germline): SEHNR, FQNEAQ (reference sequence). This CDR3 contains 15 residues. The chain's CDR3 is CASSLADPRSSPLHF. CDR3 DNA: TGTGCCAGCAGCTTAGCGGACCCCAGGAGTTCACCCCTCCACTTT. The full variable domain, with the rest looked up from reference TRBV7-9 and TRBJ1-6, is DTGVSQNPRHKITKRGQNVTFRCDPISEHNRLYWYRQTLGQGPEFLTYFQNEAQLEKSRLLSDRFSAERPKGSFSTLEIQRTEQGDSAMYLCASSLADPRSSPLHFGNGTRLTVT.

V and J are TRBV5-1 and TRBJ1-6; TRBD1 matches 7 bases. With V trimmed by 2 bases and J by 5 bases, 10 bases remained unmatched. Per germline, CDR1 SGHRS and CDR2 YFSETQ. CDR3 length equals 17 residues. The CDR3 nucleotides are TGCGCCAGCAGCTTTGAGGTAGGGGGCACCCATAATTCACCCCTCCACTTT. Its translation: CASSFEVGGTHNSPLHF.

This clone came up once. V is TRBV18 and J is TRBJ1-1; weak D call: TRBD1 (5 bases). Germline V gene sequence: CDR1 KGHSH, CDR2 LQKENI. The CDR3 length is 13 residues. V dropped 4 bases and J dropped 0 bases, with 6 bases sitting between them. CDR3 sequence reads: CASSRDLNTEAFF. DNA of the CDR3: TGTGCCAGCTCACGGGACTTGAACACTGAAGCTTTCTTT.

The rearrangement joins TRBV6-1 to TRBJ1-2, with 9 bases matching TRBD1. J gave up 1 base and V 2 bases, and 8 bases lay outside the gene matches. The CDR3 has 17 amino acids. The germline CDR1 and CDR2 sequences are MNHNS and SASEGT. The CDR3 coding sequence is TGTGCCAGCAGTGAATCCGCTGGGACAGGGCTTAACTATGGCTACACCTTC. It specifies CASSESAGTGLNYGYTF.

The DNA for the CDR3 is TGTGCCAGCAGTGAAAGGACAGGGGTTAACACTGAAGCTTTCTTT. This sequence encodes CASSERTGVNTEAFF. This sequence joins TRBV6-1 and TRBJ1-1, with 9 bases that match TRBD1. The CDR3 is 15 residues long. Germline trimming cut 2 bases from V and 2 bases from J; bases unmatched to any gene: 3. Germline CDR1 MNHNS, CDR2 SASEGT.

The genes are TRBV7-8 and TRBJ2-5, with TRBD2 matching 7 bases. CDR3 size: 19 residues. V dropped 5 bases and J dropped 3; count of bases not matched to a gene: 21. The germline CDR1 and CDR2 sequences are SGHVS and FQNEAQ. The CDR3 here is CASSPTGREIPRIKETQYF. The CDR3 nucleotides are TGTGCCAGCAGCCCCACTGGGCGGGAGATCCCCCGAATAAAAGAGACCCAGTACTTC.

The rearrangement uses TRBV7-8 and TRBJ2-7, with D perhaps being TRBD1 or TRBD2 (6 bases each). Germline values: CDR1 SGHVS, CDR2 FQNEAQ. V shed 5 bases and J shed 6 bases, with 23 bases lying between them. The CDR3 totals 16 residues. CDR3 amino acids: CASSPNSPGATGEQYF. The CDR3 coding sequence is TGTGCCAGCAGCCCAAATTCGCCGGGGGCAACGGGCGAGCAGTACTTC.

The CDR3: CASSGVRASKGELFF. CDR3 nucleotides: TGTGCCAGTAGTGGGGTTAGGGCGTCTAAGGGGGAGCTGTTTTTT. The V gene is TRBV19, the J gene TRBJ2-2, with D unresolved. The CDR3 totals 15 residues. The germline V gene has CDR1 LNHDA and CDR2 SQIVND (reference sequence). Trimming cost V 5 bases and J 8 bases, with 18 bases left between them.

The chain has TRBV5-1 and TRBJ2-2; D assignment may be TRBD1 or TRBD2 (6 bases each). In germline, CDR1 is SGHRS, CDR2 YFSETQ. The ends were cut back, 4 bases at V and 4 bases at J, with 14 bases in the middle. This CDR3 comprises 15 residues. The CDR3 nucleotides are TGCGCCAGCAGCAGGGGGGAGGTGAGCACCGGGGAGCTGTTTTTT. Protein sequence: CASSRGEVSTGELFF.

A few counts support this clone. This chain joins TRBV7-9 and TRBJ2-5, with D tentatively TRBD1 (6 bases). Germline values: CDR1 SEHNR, CDR2 FQNEAQ (reference sequence). V shed 1 base and J shed 2 bases, with 11 bases lying between them. The CDR3 is 15 amino acids. CDR3 coding DNA: TGTGCCAGCAGCTTAGTGTTGGACAGTCAAGAGACCCAGTACTTC. Protein: CASSLVLDSQETQYF. Together with reference TRBV7-9 and TRBJ2-5, the CDR3 gives the full variable domain: DTGVSQNPRHKITKRGQNVTFRCDPISEHNRLYWYRQTLGQGPEFLTYFQNEAQLEKSRLLSDRFSAERPKGSFSTLEIQRTEQGDSAMYLCASSLVLDSQETQYFGPGTRLLVL.

DNA for the CDR3: TGTGCCAGCAGCCCGGACAGGGGGCTAGAAGCTTTCTTT. This encodes CASSPDRGLEAFF. The chain combines TRBV7-9 with TRBJ1-1, with 11 positions matching TRBD1. This CDR3 region has 13 residues. V shed 5 bases and J 8 bases; nucleotides not matched to a gene: 4. CDR1 and CDR2 from the germline V gene are SEHNR and FQNEAQ (reference sequence).

The chain is built from TRBV28 and TRBJ1-5, with D possibly being TRBD1 (6 bases). Germline CDR1 is MDHEN and CDR2 is SYDVKM. V dropped 4 bases and J dropped 6 bases, with 13 bases sitting between them. The CDR3 is made up of 14 amino acids. As DNA, the CDR3 is TGTGCCAGCAGTTCGCCTCAGGACAGTCAGCCCCAGCATTTT. As protein: CASSSPQDSQPQHF.

V gene TRBV12-3 or TRBV12-4 combines with J gene TRBJ1-2, with D perhaps matching TRBD1 (5 bases). Trimming took off 5 bases at V and 7 bases at J, with 14 bases between the two ends. The CDR3 length is 13 residues. The CDR3 DNA follows: TGTGCCAGCAGTATGCACCGGGACGGTGGCTACACCTTC. Protein product: CASSMHRDGGYTF.